The present T cell receptor (beta chain) was sequenced within a study of T cells in Graves' hyperthyroidism and ophthalmopathy. The TCR beta CDR3 regions underwent amplification using RNA transcripts as the source. A first-round RT-PCR of the TCR CDR3 used the HTBI primer set. TCRdb reprocessed the multiplex PCR reads via MiXCR and lists one record per CDR3 protein. This table has about 350,000 distinct CDR3 sequences, about a sixth appearing once. Patients were excluded for uncontrolled infection, other autoimmune disease, pregnancy or lactation. The PBMCs were taken from more than 8 ml of fresh peripheral blood. The CDR3 consists of 14 residues. Germline assignment: CDR1 SQVTM and CDR2 ANQGSEA. About this clonotype itself: A read error may explain this, as a much larger clone is one base away.

The rearrangement links TRBV29-1 to TRBJ2-3, with TRBD2 matching 7 bases. The sequence was collected from a woman aged 35 to 49 with Graves' ophthalmopathy. The sequenced sample was blood. CDR3 sequence reads: CIVVRGSRTDTQYF. CDR3 DNA: TGCATCGTTGTTCGCGGGAGCAGAACAGATACGCAGTATTTT.